Presented here are 6 T cell receptor beta chains from one specimen sequenced in a study of response to subunit inactivated influenza vaccine. TCRdb analysed the RT-PCR reads with MiXCR anew, one entry per CDR3 protein. This sample yields about 540,000 distinct CDR3 sequences, of which roughly 25% are seen a single time; about 3% belongs to the top ten. The same sample was also used in a study of T cells expressing NK-cell markers. This second report adds: 5'RACE template switching with UMIs produced the TCR beta cDNA.

The sequences come from CD4+ T cells sorted from PBMCs, collected approximately 13 days after vaccination. These receptors were obtained from a man in his fifties or sixties who received an inactivated influenza vaccine.

The V call is TRBV20-1, the J call TRBJ2-7, with 14 bases matching TRBD2. The CDR3 is 16 residues long. J gave up 6 bases and V 1 base, and 8 bases lay outside the gene matches. CDR1 is DFQATT, CDR2 SNEGSKA, per germline (reference sequence). CDR3 loop: CSARGTSGGLVLEQYF. DNA for the CDR3: TGCAGTGCTAGAGGGACTAGCGGGGGGTTAGTTCTCGAGCAGTACTTC.

This clonotype was seen more than once but under ten times. This sequence joins TRBV5-1 and TRBJ2-3; 14 nucleotides line up with TRBD2. V gave up 2 bases and J gave up 6 bases; unmatched junction bases: 11. This CDR3 has 18 residues. Germline V gene lookup returns CDR1 SGHRS and CDR2 YFSETQ. CDR3 region: CASSFFPGLAGVRDTQYF. DNA of the CDR3: TGCGCCAGCAGCTTCTTTCCGGGACTAGCGGGAGTTCGTGATACGCAGTATTTT.

A few counts support this clonotype. V gene TRBV29-1 combines with J gene TRBJ2-7; perhaps TRBD2 as D (6 bases). The CDR3 extends over 11 amino acids. The germline V and J ends were trimmed by 7 bases and 2 bases, with 9 bases remaining between them. Germline CDR1 SQVTM, CDR2 ANQGSEA. The CDR3 spells CSAGSPYEQYF. The CDR3 DNA sequence: TGCAGCGCCGGGAGTCCCTACGAGCAGTACTTC.

This sequence joins TRBV4-2 and TRBJ2-1, with a tentative D call TRBD2 (7 bases). There are 17 residues in the CDR3. V lost 1 base and J 2 bases, leaving 15 bases between the germline ends. The germline gives CDR1 LGHNA, CDR2 YNFKEQ. The CDR3 DNA is TGTGCCAGCAGCCAAGTGAAAGGGAGGGGGGCCTACAATGAGCAGTTCTTC. Translated: CASSQVKGRGAYNEQFF.

This clonotype has only a few counts. V usage is TRBV7-2 and J usage is TRBJ1-2, with a possible D match to TRBD1 (5 bases). The CDR3 spans 15 residues. Germline assignment: CDR1 SGHTA and CDR2 FQGNSA. Trimming left V 5 bases short and J 3 bases short, with 16 bases between. The CDR3 loop reads CASSPTRGGYYGYTF. Written as DNA, the CDR3 is TGTGCCAGCAGCCCTACTCGGGGGGGATACTATGGCTACACCTTC.

The CDR3 loop is CASSLDGLAGVDEQFF. DNA for the CDR3: TGCGCCAGCAGCTTAGACGGACTAGCGGGAGTGGATGAGCAGTTCTTC. The genes are TRBV5-1 and TRBJ2-1, with 13 bases matching TRBD2. CDR1 and CDR2 from the germline V gene are SGHRS and YFSETQ. The CDR3 totals 16 residues. Germline trimming cut 2 bases from V and 8 bases from J; bases unmatched to any gene: 7.